This passage covers 20 T cell receptor beta chains from one sample sequenced in a study of shared clonotypes between healthy human individuals. Sequencing used immunoSEQ multiplex PCR; TCRdb keeps in-frame clones, though not all of them. The sample has under 2.5 million clones, less than 95% seen once. The sample taken for sequencing was naive CD4+ T cells from PBMCs. The subset here: CD45RA+ positively selected. The receptors come from a man younger than 35 in good health. Some clones in this sample may be carry-over from other donors' samples.

This clone was seen only once. This sequence joins TRBV5-1 and TRBJ1-1, with D possibly TRBD1 on 6 matching bases. This CDR3 contains 14 residues. CDR1 and CDR2 (germline): SGHRS, YFSETQ. Trimming took 1 base from V and 3 from J, leaving 10 bases between them. The CDR3 nucleotides are TGCGCCAGCAGCTTGAGGGGACATGACACTGAAGCTTTCTTT. Translated: CASSLRGHDTEAFF.

The chain couples TRBV5-1 to TRBJ1-1, with no clear D. Germline V CDR1 and CDR2: SGHRS, YFSETQ. This CDR3 contains 14 residues. Trimming took 0 bases from V and 2 from J, leaving 8 bases between them. Written as DNA, the CDR3 is TGCGCCAGCAGCTTGGGCGACTTTAACACTGAAGCTTTCTTT. Translating gives CASSLGDFNTEAFF. Looking up the rest from reference TRBV5-1 and TRBJ1-1 gives the full variable domain: KAGVTQTPRYLIKTRGQQVTLSCSPISGHRSVSWYQQTPGQGLQFLFEYFSETQRNKGNFPGRFSGRQFSNSRSEMNVSTLELGDSALYLCASSLGDFNTEAFFGQGTRLTVV.

The chain combines TRBV5-1 with TRBJ2-3, with D uncertain. The V end lost 3 bases, the J end lost 6 bases, and 14 bases lay between the germline ends. The CDR3 length is 14 residues. The V gene's germline CDR1 is SGHRS and CDR2 YFSETQ. DNA for the CDR3: TGCGCCAGCAGCTCCCCGACTGGGTCCGATACGCAGTATTTT. Translation gives CASSSPTGSDTQYF.

The chain recombines TRBV18 with TRBJ1-1, with D possibly being TRBD1 (5 bases). The V gene's germline CDR1 is KGHSH and CDR2 LQKENI. Deletions cut 3 bases from V and 1 base from J, with 15 bases between. The CDR3 is 16 amino acids. This CDR3 reads CASSPSVRGSNTEAFF. The CDR3 nucleotides read TGTGCCAGCTCACCGTCTGTCCGGGGGTCGAACACTGAAGCTTTCTTT. The entire variable domain, with the rest obtained from reference TRBV18 and TRBJ1-1, is as follows: NAGVMQNPRHLVRRRGQEARLRCSPMKGHSHVYWYRQLPEEGLKFMVYLQKENIIDESGMPKERFSAEFPKEGPSILRIQQVVRGDSAAYFCASSPSVRGSNTEAFFGQGTRLTVV.

This sequence joins TRBV28 and TRBJ2-7, with TRBD2 identical over 11 bases. Germline V CDR1 and CDR2: MDHEN, SYDVKM. The J segment lost 6 bases and the V segment lost 5 bases, leaving 12 bases of the junction unmatched. The CDR3 contains 16 residues. The CDR3 sequence: CASSEISGRAAREQYF. CDR3 sequence (DNA): TGTGCCAGCAGTGAGATTAGCGGGAGGGCCGCTCGCGAGCAGTACTTC.

About this clone: At the DNA level, this CDR3 is encoded by other sequences in the same sample as well. V gene TRBV7-3 combines with J gene TRBJ2-1, with 10 bases fitting TRBD2. The J segment lost 3 bases and the V segment lost 5 bases, leaving 4 bases of the junction unmatched. In germline, CDR1 is SGHTA, CDR2 FQGTGA. The CDR3 length is 15 residues. In DNA form, the CDR3 reads TGTGCCAGCAGCCCTAGCGGGAGAGTCTACAATGAGCAGTTCTTC. It specifies CASSPSGRVYNEQFF.

In the case of this clone: The sample holds other DNA sequences that translate to the same CDR3. The V gene is TRBV5-4, the J gene TRBJ1-1; D may be TRBD1 (6 bases). With 1 base removed from V and 1 base from J, the gap between germline ends came to 8 bases. Germline loops: CDR1 SGHNT, CDR2 YYREEE (reference sequence). There are 14 residues in the CDR3. The CDR3 spells CASSLSRGNTEAFF. The CDR3 region has the DNA TGTGCCAGCAGCTTGTCCAGGGGGAACACTGAAGCTTTCTTT.

This sequence joins TRBV11-1 and TRBJ1-2; 9 bases match TRBD1. Germline trimming cut 5 bases from V and 8 bases from J; bases unmatched to any gene: 15. CDR1 is SGHAT, CDR2 FQDESV, per germline (reference sequence). This CDR3 spans 16 amino acids. In nucleotides, the CDR3 is TGTGCCAGCAGCATTAACAGGGGGCTGGGATGGAACGGCTACACCTTC. It translates to CASSINRGLGWNGYTF. Filled out from reference TRBV11-1 and TRBJ1-2, the complete variable domain reads EAEVAQSPRYKITEKSQAVAFWCDPISGHATLYWYRQILGQGPELLVQFQDESVVDDSQLPKDRFSAERLKGVDSTLKIQPAELGDSAMYLCASSINRGLGWNGYTFGSGTRLTVV.

Concerning this clone itself: This may be a read error, as it is one base from a much larger clone. Other DNA sequences in this sample translate to the same CDR3. The V call is TRBV11-2, the J call TRBJ2-7; D remains unclear. This CDR3 spans 11 amino acids. CDR1 is SGHAT and CDR2 is FQNNGV in the germline V gene. V was pared by 1 base and J by 4 bases, with 2 bases between. For the CDR3, the DNA is TGTGCCAGCAGCTTAGCGTACGAGCAGTACTTC. Residues: CASSLAYEQYF.

The chain recombines TRBV2 with TRBJ2-7; tentative D call: TRBD1 (5 bases). Germline CDR1 is SNHLY and CDR2 is FYNNEI. Trimming removed 3 bases from V and 3 bases from J, with 12 bases in between. The CDR3 is made up of 14 amino acids. The CDR3 reads CASSDQGEVYEQYF. DNA of the CDR3: TGTGCCAGCAGTGACCAGGGCGAGGTCTACGAGCAGTACTTC.

The chain joins TRBV28 to TRBJ2-7; 10 bases fit TRBD1. Germline CDR1 MDHEN, CDR2 SYDVKM. Trimming took 6 bases from V and 3 from J; bases not matched to a gene: 17. This CDR3 is 18 amino acids long. Here the CDR3 reads CASSRDRGRGRAIYEQYF. For the CDR3, the DNA is TGTGCCAGCAGCCGGGACAGGGGAAGGGGGAGGGCTATCTACGAGCAGTACTTC.

This chain joins TRBV5-8 and TRBJ2-5, with no clear D. Trimming removed 0 bases from V and 9 bases from J, with 18 bases in between. CDR3 length: 15 amino acids. Germline CDR1 reads SGHTS; CDR2 reads YDEGEE. The CDR3 region has the DNA TGTGCCAGCAGCTTGGCCACGGCCGTCCGCGTTGCCCAGTACTTC. It specifies CASSLATAVRVAQYF. Drawing the rest from reference TRBV5-8 and TRBJ2-5, the complete variable domain is EAGVTQSPTHLIKTRGQQATLRCSPISGHTSVYWYQQALGLGLQFLLWYDEGEERNRGNFPPRFSGRQFPNYSSELNVNALELEDSALYLCASSLATAVRVAQYFGPGTRLLVL.

This chain connects TRBV12-5 to TRBJ1-1; D perhaps matches TRBD1 (5 bases). The CDR3 loop spans 15 amino acids. Germline CDR1 is LGHNT and CDR2 is FRNRAP. The ends were cut back, 7 bases at V and 1 base at J, with 16 bases in the middle. The CDR3 loop reads CASAPSGYSNTEAFF. CDR3 DNA sequence: TGTGCTAGTGCGCCGTCAGGGTATTCGAACACTGAAGCTTTCTTT.

This chain connects TRBV9 to TRBJ2-2; D gene uncertain. CDR1 is SGDLS, CDR2 YYNGEE, per germline. This CDR3 is 17 amino acids long. Trimming shortened V by 0 bases and J by 6 bases, and 18 bases separated the two germline ends. The CDR3 coding sequence is TGTGCCAGCAGCGTAGGTCCGCTAAGGACCTACCCCGGGGAGCTGTTTTTT. This gives the protein CASSVGPLRTYPGELFF. Variable domain in full (rest from reference TRBV9 and TRBJ2-2): DSGVTQTPKHLITATGQRVTLRCSPRSGDLSVYWYQQSLDQGLQFLIQYYNGEERAKGNILERFSAQQFPDLHSELNLSSLELGDSALYFCASSVGPLRTYPGELFFGEGSRLTVL.

The chain couples TRBV28 to TRBJ2-5; no definite D call. Gene TRBJ2-7 matches the end of the DNA better, so the J call may be wrong. The CDR3 is made up of 14 amino acids. The germline gives CDR1 MDHEN, CDR2 SYDVKM. CDR3 sequence (DNA): TGTGCCAGCAGGGCGTCTGGTTCTTTGTACGAGCAGTACTTC. It translates to CASRASGSLYEQYF.

The chain carries TRBV4-1 and TRBJ1-1; D is ambiguous. This CDR3 has 14 amino acids. The V gene's germline CDR1 is MGHRA and CDR2 YSYEKL. The V end was cut by 6 bases, the J end by 0 bases, with 11 bases between. The CDR3, as DNA: TGCGCCAGCAGACCCGGACCGCTGAACACTGAAGCTTTCTTT. Amino acid sequence: CASRPGPLNTEAFF.

The rearrangement links TRBV4-1 to TRBJ2-2; 9 bases line up with TRBD2. After removal of 4 bases from V and 4 bases from J, the junction contained 7 bases not matched to a gene. Germline CDR1 MGHRA, CDR2 YSYEKL. The CDR3 has 16 residues. CDR3 DNA: TGCGCCAGCAGCCGAAGACTAGCGGAGTCCACCGGGGAGCTGTTTTTT. Translating gives CASSRRLAESTGELFF.

This clone was observed a handful of times. The sample holds other DNA sequences that translate to the same CDR3. The genes are TRBV6-6 and TRBJ1-5, with no clear D. The CDR3 is made up of 12 amino acids. The germline gives CDR1 MNHNY, CDR2 SVGAGI (reference sequence). Trimming removed 2 bases from V and 5 bases from J, with 4 bases in between. The CDR3 reads CASSYRDQPQHF. The CDR3 nucleotides read TGTGCCAGCAGTTACAGGGATCAGCCCCAGCATTTT.

The chain is built from TRBV5-1 and TRBJ2-2; 7 bases are a match to TRBD1. Trimming at V came to 9 bases and at J to 3 bases, leaving 8 bases not matched to a gene. The CDR3 is 14 amino acids. CDR1 is SGHRS and CDR2 is YFSETQ in the germline V gene. DNA of the CDR3: TGCGCCACCTCGGGACAGTTGGACACCGGGGAGCTGTTTTTT. Its translation is CATSGQLDTGELFF.

The rearrangement uses TRBV7-9 and TRBJ2-6; D gene unclear. This CDR3 region has 19 residues. Per germline, CDR1 SEHNR and CDR2 FQNEAQ (reference sequence). V was cut by 2 bases and J by 1 base, with 18 bases left in between. In nucleotides, the CDR3 is TGTGCCAGCAGCTTATATCGGCCCCGACCCCTTTCTGGGGCCAACGTCCTGACTTTC. Translating gives CASSLYRPRPLSGANVLTF.